The entry that follows covers one TCR beta chain sequence. This specimen belongs to a study of blood T cell repertoires in COVID-19. Study as a whole: Some COVID-19 samples were acute and others convalescent; all came from the United States, Italy and Spain. PBMCs, B-cell-depleted T cells, or T cells were the source of the cDNA or gDNA that made up the material.

Assay used: immunoSEQ multiplex PCR; TCRdb lists only in-frame clones, some missing. Of a few hundred thousand clones in the sample, 65% to 85% are singletons; the top ten hold 10%. The CDR3 extends over 14 amino acids. The V end was cut by 4 bases, the J end by 4 bases, with 10 bases between. Germline V gene data show CDR1 as MNHEY and CDR2 as SVGAGI. The V and J genes are TRBV6-5 and TRBJ2-2; no reliable D call. Source material: peripheral blood. The clonotype was recovered from an elderly woman with acute or convalescent COVID-19. The CDR3 sequence: CASSFQRSTGELFF. For the CDR3, the DNA is TGTGCCAGCAGTTTTCAACGCAGCACCGGGGAGCTGTTTTTT.